Described below is a single TCR beta chain sequence and its context. What it binds is not known. This specimen belongs to a study of Graves' ophthalmopathy and Graves' hyperthyroidism. Additional autoimmune diseases, uncontrolled infections, pregnancy or lactation disqualified patients. Trimming stripped 8 bases from V and 0 bases from J, with 10 bases between. This CDR3 contains 14 residues. The germline CDR1 and CDR2 sequences are LNHDA and SQIVND (reference sequence). From RNA, the CDR3 regions of TCR beta chains were amplified and sequenced. Investigators did first-round RT-PCR with HTBI primers, then second-round multiplex PCR. TCRdb re-derived calls from the multiplex PCR reads in MiXCR, one entry per CDR3 protein. The data contain roughly 600,000 distinct CDR3 sequences, under 45% of them singletons. Study-wide findings and caveats: Thyroid clonotypes that were expanded above 0.001 frequency mostly also appeared in blood.

The V call is TRBV19, the J call TRBJ2-2; D is ambiguous. Sequencing input: peripheral blood or thyroid tissue (not recorded which). This TCR came from an adult man with Graves' hyperthyroidism. The CDR3 here is CASSGDANTGELFF. CDR3 nucleotide sequence: TGTGCCAGTTCTGGGGATGCGAACACCGGGGAGCTGTTTTTT.